These T cell receptor beta chains were read from a single sample in a study of cytomegalovirus exposure and HLA in healthy donors. Repertoires were generated with immunoSEQ multiplex PCR, while TCRdb's copy carries only in-frame clones and drops some. The sample lists tens of thousands of clones, around 75% occurring once. Material for sequencing was PBMCs. The source of these receptors is a woman aged 40 to 50 in good health and CMV-seropositive. CDR3s include the opening cysteine and the closing phenylalanine or tryptophan. D genes are given only for firm matches. Clone size is stated in some rows and not others, as once, few, many or a class when expanded.

TRBJ2-5 TRBD1 TRBV30 . TGTGCCTGGACGGGACAGCAAGAGACCCAGTACTTC CAWTGQQETQYF
TRBJ1-5 . TRBV5-4 . TGTGCCAGCAGCTTGGAGACGGGTCAGCCCCAGCATTTT CASSLETGQPQHF
TRBJ1-1 . TRBV30 . TGTGCCTGGAGTGTATCCGGGGGAGCAGCTTTCTTT CAWSVSGGAAFF
TRBJ2-1 TRBD2 TRBV6-6 . TGTGCCAGCAGGCTAGCGGGAGAGAATGAGCAGTTCTTC CASRLAGENEQFF
TRBJ2-7 TRBD1 TRBV29-1 . TGCAGCGTTTTTAACAGGGGCACCTACGAGCAGTACTTC CSVFNRGTYEQYF
TRBJ2-1 TRBD1 TRBV6-4 once TGTGCCAGCAGTACGGGACAGGGGGCCTATGAGCAGTTCTTC CASSTGQGAYEQFF
TRBJ1-6 . TRBV7-8 . TGTGCCAGCAGCTTATTAAGGGGTTGGGGTTCACCCCTCCACTTT CASSLLRGWGSPLHF
TRBJ2-1 . TRBV28 . TGTGCCAGCAGTTTTTTGGGGAGCTCCTACAATGAGCAGTTCTTC CASSFLGSSYNEQFF
TRBJ1-6 . TRBV29-1 . TGCAGCGTACGACGGGACTATAATTCACCCCTCCACTTT CSVRRDYNSPLHF
TRBJ2-1 TRBD2 TRBV30 . TGTGCCTGGAGCCCGGGGGGGAATGAGCAGTTCTTC CAWSPGGNEQFF
TRBJ2-7 TRBD1 TRBV10-3 few TGTGCCGCAACCGGGGGACAGGACTCCTACGAGCAGTACTTC CAATGGQDSYEQYF
TRBJ1-5 . TRBV18 . TGTGCCAGCTCACCAGGGAGAGATCAGCCCCAGCATTTT CASSPGRDQPQHF
TRBJ2-2 . TRBV7-9 . TGTGCCAGCAGCTTATCGGTTCACAAAAACAGACCGAACACCGGGGAGCTGTTTTTT CASSLSVHKNRPNTGELFF
TRBJ1-5 TRBD1 TRBV5-1 . TGCGCCAGCAGCGTTGTGCCGACAGGGGGCGGCAATCAGCCCCAGCATTTT CASSVVPTGGGNQPQHF
TRBJ2-1 TRBD2 TRBV6-1 . TGTGCCAGCAGGGGGGGGGTAAATGAGCAGTTCTTC CASRGGVNEQFF
TRBJ1-2 . TRBV7-9 few TGTGCCAGCTCAGGACAGAATAACTATGGCTACACCTTC CASSGQNNYGYTF
TRBJ2-7 TRBD2 TRBV2 . TGTGCCAGCAGTTTAGCGGGGGTACTCTCCTACGAGCAGTACTTC CASSLAGVLSYEQYF
TRBJ2-5 TRBD2 TRBV6-5 . TGTGCCAGCAGTTACGGGCTAGCGGGGGGACAAGAGACCCAGTACTTC CASSYGLAGGQETQYF
TRBJ1-1 . TRBV2 . TGTGCCAGCGAGGGCAGGAAGGGCACTGAAGCTTTCTTT CASEGRKGTEAFF
TRBJ1-1 . TRBV28 . TGTGCCAGCAAGGTCGGAGGAGTGAACACTGAAGCTTTCTTT CASKVGGVNTEAFF
TRBJ1-3 . TRBV7-8 . TGTGCCAGCAGCTTAGCGCGGGTCTCCGGAAACACCATATATTTT CASSLARVSGNTIYF
TRBJ2-7 TRBD1 TRBV29-1 . TGCAGCGTTACAGGGGGGAACGAGCAGTACTTC CSVTGGNEQYF
TRBJ1-6 TRBD1 TRBV6-5 few TGTGCCAGCAGTTGGGGACAGGGCAGGGATTCACCCCTCCACTTT CASSWGQGRDSPLHF
TRBJ2-7 . TRBV7-9 . TGTTCCAGCAGCTTCGGGGGATACGAGCAGTACTTC CSSSFGGYEQYF
TRBJ2-1 . TRBV6-1 . TGTGCCAGCAGTGAAGCGGCGGGGAGCTCCTACAATGAGCAGTTCTTC CASSEAAGSSYNEQFF
TRBJ1-3 TRBD1 TRBV30 . TGTGCCTGGAGTGTAAGGTCGGGACAGGGACGAAACACCATATATTTT CAWSVRSGQGRNTIYF
TRBJ2-7 TRBD2 TRBV27 . TGTGCCAGCAGCAAGCGGGAGTATTATAGCGAGCAGTACTTC CASSKREYYSEQYF
TRBJ1-3 . TRBV21-1 . TGTGCCAGCAGCCCCCGGGGGGCAGGAGGAAACACCATATATTTT CASSPRGAGGNTIYF